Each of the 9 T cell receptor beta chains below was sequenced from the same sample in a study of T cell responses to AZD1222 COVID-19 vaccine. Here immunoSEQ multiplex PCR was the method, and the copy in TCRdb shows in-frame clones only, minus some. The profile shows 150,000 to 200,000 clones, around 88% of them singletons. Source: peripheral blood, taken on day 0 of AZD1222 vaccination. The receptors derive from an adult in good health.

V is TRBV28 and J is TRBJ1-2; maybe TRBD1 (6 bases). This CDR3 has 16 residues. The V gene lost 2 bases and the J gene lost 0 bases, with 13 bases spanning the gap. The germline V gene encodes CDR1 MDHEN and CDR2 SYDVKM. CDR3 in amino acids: CASSLRGTDTNYGYTF. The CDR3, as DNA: TGTGCCAGCAGTTTAAGGGGGACGGATACTAACTATGGCTACACCTTC.

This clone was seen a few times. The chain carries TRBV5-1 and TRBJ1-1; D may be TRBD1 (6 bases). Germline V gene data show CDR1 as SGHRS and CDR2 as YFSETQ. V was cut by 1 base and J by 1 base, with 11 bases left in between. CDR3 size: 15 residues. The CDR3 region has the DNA TGCGCCAGCAGCTTGTCCCCGGACAGGAACACTGAAGCTTTCTTT. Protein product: CASSLSPDRNTEAFF.

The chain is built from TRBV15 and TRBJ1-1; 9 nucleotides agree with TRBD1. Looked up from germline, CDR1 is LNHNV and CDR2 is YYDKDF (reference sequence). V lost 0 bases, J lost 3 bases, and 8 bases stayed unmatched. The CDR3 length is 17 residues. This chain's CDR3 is CATSREQGQGFDTEAFF. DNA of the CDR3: TGTGCCACCAGCAGAGAACAGGGACAGGGTTTTGACACTGAAGCTTTCTTT.

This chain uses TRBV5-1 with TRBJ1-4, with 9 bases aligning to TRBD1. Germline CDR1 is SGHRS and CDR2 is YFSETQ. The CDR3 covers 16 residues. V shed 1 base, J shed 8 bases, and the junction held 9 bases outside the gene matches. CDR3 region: CASSLNYRGQGEKLFF. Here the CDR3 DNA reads TGCGCCAGCAGCTTGAACTACAGGGGGCAGGGGGAAAAACTGTTTTTT.

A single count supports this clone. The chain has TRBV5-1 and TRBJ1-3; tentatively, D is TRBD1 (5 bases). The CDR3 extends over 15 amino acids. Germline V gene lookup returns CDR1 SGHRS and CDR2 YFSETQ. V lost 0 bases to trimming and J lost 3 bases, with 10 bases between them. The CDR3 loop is CASSLESGGGNTIYF. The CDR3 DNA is TGCGCCAGCAGCTTGGAATCCGGGGGTGGAAACACCATATATTTT.

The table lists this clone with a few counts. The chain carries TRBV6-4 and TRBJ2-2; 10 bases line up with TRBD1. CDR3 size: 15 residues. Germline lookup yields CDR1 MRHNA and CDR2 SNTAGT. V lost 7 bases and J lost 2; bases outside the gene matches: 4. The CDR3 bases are TGTGCCAGCAAGGGACAGGGGATAAACACCGGGGAGCTGTTTTTT. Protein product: CASKGQGINTGELFF.

In nucleotides, the CDR3 is TGTGCCAGCAGCCTCGATCCTGCCGGGTCTGCAACTAATGAAAAACTGTTTTTT. As protein: CASSLDPAGSATNEKLFF. The chain employs TRBV4-2 and TRBJ1-4; D is undetermined. Germline V gene data show CDR1 as LGHNA and CDR2 as YNFKEQ. This CDR3 contains 18 residues. Trimming stripped 4 bases from V and 0 bases from J, with 18 bases between.

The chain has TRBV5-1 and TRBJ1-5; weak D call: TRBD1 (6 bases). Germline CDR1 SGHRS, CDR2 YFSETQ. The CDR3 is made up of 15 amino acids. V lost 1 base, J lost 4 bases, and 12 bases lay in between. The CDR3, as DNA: TGCGCCAGCAGCTTGTCAGGGGAGCTAAATCAGCCCCAGCATTTT. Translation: CASSLSGELNQPQHF.

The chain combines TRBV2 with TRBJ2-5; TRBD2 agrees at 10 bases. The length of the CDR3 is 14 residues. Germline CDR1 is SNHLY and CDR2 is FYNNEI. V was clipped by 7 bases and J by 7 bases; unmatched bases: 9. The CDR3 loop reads CASMPRTSGGTQYF. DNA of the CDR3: TGTGCCAGCATGCCTAGGACTAGCGGAGGGACCCAGTACTTC.